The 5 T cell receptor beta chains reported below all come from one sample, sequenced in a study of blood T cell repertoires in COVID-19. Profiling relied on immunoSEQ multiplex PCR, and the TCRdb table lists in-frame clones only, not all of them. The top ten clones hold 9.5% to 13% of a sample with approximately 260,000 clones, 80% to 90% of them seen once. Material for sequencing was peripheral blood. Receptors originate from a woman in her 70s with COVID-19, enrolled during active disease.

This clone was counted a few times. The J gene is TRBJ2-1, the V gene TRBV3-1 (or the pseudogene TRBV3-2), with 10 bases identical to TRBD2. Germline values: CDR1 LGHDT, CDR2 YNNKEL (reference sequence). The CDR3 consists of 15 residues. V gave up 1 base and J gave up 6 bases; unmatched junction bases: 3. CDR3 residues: CASSQGLAGRNEQFF. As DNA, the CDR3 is TGTGCCAGCAGCCAAGGACTAGCGGGCCGCAATGAGCAGTTCTTC.

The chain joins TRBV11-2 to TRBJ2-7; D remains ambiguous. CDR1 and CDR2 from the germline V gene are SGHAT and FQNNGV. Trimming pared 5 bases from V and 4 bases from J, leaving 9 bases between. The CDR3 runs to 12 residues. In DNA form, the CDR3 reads TGTGCCAGCAGCCCCGCCCGGTACGAGCAGTACTTC. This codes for CASSPARYEQYF.

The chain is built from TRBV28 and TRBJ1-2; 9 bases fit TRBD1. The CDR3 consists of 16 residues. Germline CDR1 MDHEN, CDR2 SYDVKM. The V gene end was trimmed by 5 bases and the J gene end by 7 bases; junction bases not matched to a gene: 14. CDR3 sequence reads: CASSPPMGTGRGGYTF. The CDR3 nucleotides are TGTGCCAGCAGTCCTCCAATGGGGACAGGGAGGGGTGGCTACACCTTC.

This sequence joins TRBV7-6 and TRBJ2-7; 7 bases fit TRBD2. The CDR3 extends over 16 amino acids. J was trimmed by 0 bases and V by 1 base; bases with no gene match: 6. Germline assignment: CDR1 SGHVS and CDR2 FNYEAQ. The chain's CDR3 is CASSLESSGLSYEQYF. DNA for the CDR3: TGTGCCAGCAGCTTAGAATCTAGCGGTCTCTCCTACGAGCAGTACTTC. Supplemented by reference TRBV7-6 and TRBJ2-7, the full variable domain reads GAGVSQSPRYKVTKRGQDVALRCDPISGHVSLYWYRQALGQGPEFLTYFNYEAQQDKSGLPNDRFSAERPEGSISTLTIQRTEQRDSAMYRCASSLESSGLSYEQYFGPGTRLTVT.

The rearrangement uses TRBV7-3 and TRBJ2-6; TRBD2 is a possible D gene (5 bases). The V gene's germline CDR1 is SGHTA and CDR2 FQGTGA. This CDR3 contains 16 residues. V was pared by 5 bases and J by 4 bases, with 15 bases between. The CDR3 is CASSPDSSGGANVLTF. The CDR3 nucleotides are TGTGCCAGCAGCCCGGACTCCTCGGGAGGGGCCAACGTCCTGACTTTC.